The clone carrying this T cell receptor beta chain was seen just once. The data belong to a study of blood T cell repertoires in COVID-19. Sequencing was performed with immunoSEQ multiplex PCR; in TCRdb, only in-frame clones are kept and a portion is missing. Here the sample spans about 51,000 clones, about 81% being singletons. CDR3 length: 14 residues. The germline gives CDR1 LNHDA, CDR2 SQIVND (reference sequence). Trimming shortened V by 2 bases and J by 1 base, and 7 bases separated the two germline ends. Sequencing was carried out using peripheral blood. The clonotype comes from a man aged 45-65 years with acute or convalescent COVID-19. The rearrangement uses TRBV19 and TRBJ2-3; D possibly corresponds to TRBD1 (5 bases). The CDR3 is CASSISRGTDTQYF. DNA for the CDR3: TGTGCCAGTAGTATATCCAGGGGCACAGATACGCAGTATTTT.